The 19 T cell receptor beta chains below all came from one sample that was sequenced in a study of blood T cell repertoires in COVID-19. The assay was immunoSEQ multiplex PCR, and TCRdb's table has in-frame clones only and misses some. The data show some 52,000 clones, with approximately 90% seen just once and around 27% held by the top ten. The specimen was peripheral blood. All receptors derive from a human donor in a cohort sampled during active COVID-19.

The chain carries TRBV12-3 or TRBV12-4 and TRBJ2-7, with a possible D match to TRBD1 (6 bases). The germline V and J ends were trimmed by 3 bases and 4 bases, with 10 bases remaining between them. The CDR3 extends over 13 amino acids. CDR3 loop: CASSFGQGYEQYF. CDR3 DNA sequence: TGTGCCAGCAGTTTTGGGCAGGGGTACGAGCAGTACTTC.

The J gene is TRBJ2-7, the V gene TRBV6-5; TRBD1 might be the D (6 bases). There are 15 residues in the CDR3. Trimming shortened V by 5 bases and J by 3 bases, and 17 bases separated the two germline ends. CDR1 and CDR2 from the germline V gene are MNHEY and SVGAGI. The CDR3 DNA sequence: TGTGCCAGCAGTCCCCGGGACAAGGCGTACTACGAGCAGTACTTC. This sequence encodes CASSPRDKAYYEQYF.

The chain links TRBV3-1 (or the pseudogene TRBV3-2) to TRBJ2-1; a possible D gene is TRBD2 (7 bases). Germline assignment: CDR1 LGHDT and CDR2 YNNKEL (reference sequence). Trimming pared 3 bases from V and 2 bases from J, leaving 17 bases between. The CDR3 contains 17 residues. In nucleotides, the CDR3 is TGTGCCAGCAGCCACCCGGGGGGCGGGAGACCCTACAATGAGCAGTTCTTC. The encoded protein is CASSHPGGGRPYNEQFF.

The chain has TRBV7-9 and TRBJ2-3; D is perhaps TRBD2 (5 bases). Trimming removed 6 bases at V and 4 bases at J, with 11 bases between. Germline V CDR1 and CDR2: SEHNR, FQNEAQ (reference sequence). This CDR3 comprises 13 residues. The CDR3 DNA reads TGTGCCAGCAGACTAGACTCCGCAGATACGCAGTATTTT. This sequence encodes CASRLDSADTQYF.

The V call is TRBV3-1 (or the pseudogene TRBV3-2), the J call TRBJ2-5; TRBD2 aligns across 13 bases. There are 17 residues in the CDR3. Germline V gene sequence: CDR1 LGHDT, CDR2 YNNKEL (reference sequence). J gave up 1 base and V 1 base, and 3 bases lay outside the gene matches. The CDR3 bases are TGTGCCAGCAGCCAAGGATGGACTAGCGGGGGCCAAGAGACCCAGTACTTC. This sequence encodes CASSQGWTSGGQETQYF.

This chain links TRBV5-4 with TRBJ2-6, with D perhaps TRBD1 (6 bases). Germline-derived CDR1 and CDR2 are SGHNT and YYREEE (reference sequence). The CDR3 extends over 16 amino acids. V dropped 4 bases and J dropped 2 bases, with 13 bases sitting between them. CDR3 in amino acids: CASSLQGFPGANVLTF. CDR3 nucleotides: TGTGCCAGCAGCCTGCAGGGGTTCCCTGGGGCCAACGTCCTGACTTTC.

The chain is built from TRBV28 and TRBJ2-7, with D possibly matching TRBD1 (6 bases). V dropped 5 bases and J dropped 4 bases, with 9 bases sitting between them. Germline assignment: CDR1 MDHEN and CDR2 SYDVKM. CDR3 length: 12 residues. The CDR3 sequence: CASSITGYEQYF. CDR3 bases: TGTGCCAGCAGTATAACAGGGTACGAGCAGTACTTC.

CDR3 sequence (DNA): TGCGCCAGCAGCGATAGCGGGAGGACGTACAATGAGCAGTTCTTC. Protein product: CASSDSGRTYNEQFF. V and J are TRBV5-1 and TRBJ2-1; 10 bases line up with TRBD2. The CDR3 is 15 amino acids. V lost 4 bases, J lost 4 bases, and 5 bases stayed unmatched. Germline-derived CDR1 and CDR2 are SGHRS and YFSETQ.

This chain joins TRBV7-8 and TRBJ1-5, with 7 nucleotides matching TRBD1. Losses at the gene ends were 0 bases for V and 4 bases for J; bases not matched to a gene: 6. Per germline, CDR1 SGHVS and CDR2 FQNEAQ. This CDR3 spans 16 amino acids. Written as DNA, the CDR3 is TGTGCCAGCAGCTTAGCTCCTTCCAGGGGGAATCAGCCCCAGCATTTT. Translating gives CASSLAPSRGNQPQHF.

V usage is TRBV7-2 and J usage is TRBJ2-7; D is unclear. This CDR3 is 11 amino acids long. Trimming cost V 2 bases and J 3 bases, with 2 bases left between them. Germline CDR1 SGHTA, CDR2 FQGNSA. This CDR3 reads CASSLYYEQYF. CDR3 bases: TGTGCCAGCAGCTTATACTACGAGCAGTACTTC.

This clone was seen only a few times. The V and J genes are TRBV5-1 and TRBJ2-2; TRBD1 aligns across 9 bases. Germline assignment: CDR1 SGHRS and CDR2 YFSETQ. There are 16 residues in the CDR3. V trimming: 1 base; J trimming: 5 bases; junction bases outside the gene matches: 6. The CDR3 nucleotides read TGCGCCAGCAGCTTGTTCGGGACAGGGATAACCGGGGAGCTGTTTTTT. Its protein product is CASSLFGTGITGELFF.

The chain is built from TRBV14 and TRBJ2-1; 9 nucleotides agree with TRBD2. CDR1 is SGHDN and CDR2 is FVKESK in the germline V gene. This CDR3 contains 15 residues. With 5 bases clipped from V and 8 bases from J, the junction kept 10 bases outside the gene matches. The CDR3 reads CASSNQLAGNHEQFF. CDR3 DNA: TGTGCCAGCAGCAACCAACTAGCGGGTAATCATGAGCAGTTCTTC.

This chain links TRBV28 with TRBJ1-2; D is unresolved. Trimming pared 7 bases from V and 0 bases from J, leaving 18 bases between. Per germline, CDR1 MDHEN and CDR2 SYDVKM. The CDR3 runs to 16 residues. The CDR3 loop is CASTSSSAAANYGYTF. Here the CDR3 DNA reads TGTGCCAGCACTTCTTCCTCGGCCGCGGCTAACTATGGCTACACCTTC.

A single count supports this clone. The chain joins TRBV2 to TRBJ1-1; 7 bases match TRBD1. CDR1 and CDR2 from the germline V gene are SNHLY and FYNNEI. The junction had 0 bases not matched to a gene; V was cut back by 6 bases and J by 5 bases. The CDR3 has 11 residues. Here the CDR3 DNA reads TGTGCCAGCAGACAGGGGACTGAAGCTTTCTTT. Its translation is CASRQGTEAFF. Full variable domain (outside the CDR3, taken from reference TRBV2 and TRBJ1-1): EPEVTQTPSHQVTQMGQEVILRCVPISNHLYFYWYRQILGQKVEFLVSFYNNEISEKSEIFDDQFSVERPDGSNFTLKIRSTKLEDSAMYFCASRQGTEAFFGQGTRLTVV.

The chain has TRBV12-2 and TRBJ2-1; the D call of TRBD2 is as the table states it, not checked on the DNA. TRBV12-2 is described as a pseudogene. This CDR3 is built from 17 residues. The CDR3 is CASRLALLLAGEREQFF. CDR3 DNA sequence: TGTGCAAGTCGCTTAGCGCTCTTGCTAGCGGGAGAAAGGGAGCAGTTCTTC.

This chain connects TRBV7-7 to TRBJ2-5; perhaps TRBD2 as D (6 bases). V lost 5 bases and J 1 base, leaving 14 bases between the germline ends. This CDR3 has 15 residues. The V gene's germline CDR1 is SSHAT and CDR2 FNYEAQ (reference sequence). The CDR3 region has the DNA TGTGCCAGCAGCCCGGGGACTGTCCCCCAAGAGACCCAGTACTTC. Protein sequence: CASSPGTVPQETQYF.

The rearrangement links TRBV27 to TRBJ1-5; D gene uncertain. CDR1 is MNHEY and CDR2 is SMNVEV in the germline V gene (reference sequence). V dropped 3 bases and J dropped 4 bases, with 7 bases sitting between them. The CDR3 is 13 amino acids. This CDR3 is CASSFQTNQPQHF. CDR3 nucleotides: TGTGCCAGCAGTTTCCAGACAAATCAGCCCCAGCATTTT.

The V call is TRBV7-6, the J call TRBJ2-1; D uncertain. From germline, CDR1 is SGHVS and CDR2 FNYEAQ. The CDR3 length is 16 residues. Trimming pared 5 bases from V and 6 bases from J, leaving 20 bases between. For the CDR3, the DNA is TGTGCCAGCAGCCCTATACCGGGTACTTTTGGCAATGAGCAGTTCTTC. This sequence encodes CASSPIPGTFGNEQFF.

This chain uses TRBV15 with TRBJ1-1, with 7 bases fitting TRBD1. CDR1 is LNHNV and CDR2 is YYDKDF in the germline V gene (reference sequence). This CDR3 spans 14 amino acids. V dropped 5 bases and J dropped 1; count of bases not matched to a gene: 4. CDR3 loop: CATSPRTGNTEAFF. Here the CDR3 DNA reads TGTGCCACCAGCCCTAGGACAGGGAACACTGAAGCTTTCTTT.